Given below is one T cell receptor (beta chain) in context. In the original workflow: The authors estimated nucleated cell counts from reference gene primer amplification. The data were produced by immunoSEQ multiplex PCR, yet TCRdb's version contains in-frame clones alone and is incomplete. The V and J calls and the clone size are those of that table, but D and trimming were determined from the DNA. The table has about 99,000 clones, about 87% seen once. This sample was included in a study of blood T cell repertoires in COVID-19. Study context: Donors in the United States, Italy and Spain gave samples during acute or convalescent COVID-19. The cDNA or gDNA used as material had been derived from T cells, B-cell-depleted T cells, or PBMCs.

The source is a man aged 50-59 years with acute or convalescent COVID-19. The sequenced sample was peripheral blood.

The CDR3 is CASSSGEEAAYEQYF. The CDR3 DNA reads TGCGCCAGCAGCTCCGGGGAAGAGGCGGCCTACGAGCAGTACTTC. This chain uses TRBV5-1 with TRBJ2-7; D is possibly TRBD2 (5 bases). V was shortened by 3 bases and J by 2 bases, with 15 bases between the two germline ends. This CDR3 is built from 15 residues. The germline V gene encodes CDR1 SGHRS and CDR2 YFSETQ.